A selection of T cell receptor beta chains follows, all from one sample in a study of blood T cell repertoires in COVID-19. Assay used: immunoSEQ multiplex PCR; TCRdb lists only in-frame clones, some missing. The data contain fewer than 200,000 clones, over 80% of them singletons. The sample consisted of peripheral blood. These receptors were taken from a woman in her fifties or sixties with COVID-19, enrolled during active disease. Both conserved end residues are part of each CDR3. A D gene is named only where the DNA matches it firmly. The listing skips clone size in some rows; elsewhere it reads once, few, many or a size class.

j_call d_call v_call clone_size cdr3_aa cdr3_nt
TRBJ1-1 - TRBV11-3 once CASSFATGTEAFF TGTGCCAGCAGCTTCGCCACGGGAACTGAAGCTTTCTTT
TRBJ2-5 - TRBV5-1 - CASSLGDISGTQYF TGCGCCAGCAGCTTGGGGGACATCTCGGGGACCCAGTACTTC
TRBJ2-7 - TRBV7-2 - CASSPDNYEQYF TGTGCCAGCAGCCCGGACAACTACGAGCAGTACTTC
TRBJ1-1 - TRBV5-4 few CASSLGGQGKNTEAFF TGTGCCAGCAGCTTGGGAGGTCAGGGGAAGAACACTGAAGCTTTCTTT
TRBJ1-3 - TRBV2 - CASRTTASGNTIYF TGTGCCAGCAGAACGACAGCCTCTGGAAACACCATATATTTT
TRBJ2-7 - TRBV6-5 - CASSRGGFFSYEQYF TGTGCCAGCAGTCGCGGAGGGTTTTTTTCCTACGAGCAGTACTTC
TRBJ2-1 TRBD2 TRBV29-1 - CSSSGSSFNEQFF TGCAGTTCAAGCGGGAGCTCTTTCAATGAGCAGTTCTTC
TRBJ2-5 TRBD2 TRBV7-3 - CASSLGLAGTETQYF TGTGCCAGCAGCCTTGGACTAGCGGGAACTGAGACCCAGTACTTC
TRBJ2-3 TRBD2 TRBV4-2 - CASSSTSGRGTDTQYF TGTGCCAGCAGCTCGACTAGCGGGAGAGGTACAGATACGCAGTATTTT
TRBJ2-5 - TRBV7-2 - CASSLATARGFQETQYF TGTGCCAGCAGCTTAGCGACAGCGCGAGGTTTTCAAGAGACCCAGTACTTC
TRBJ2-5 - TRBV20-1 - CSASEVKGDQETQYF TGCAGTGCTAGTGAAGTCAAGGGGGACCAAGAGACCCAGTACTTC
TRBJ2-3 - TRBV4-3 - CASSQDYGGRTDTQYF TGCGCCAGCAGCCAAGACTACGGGGGTCGGACAGATACGCAGTATTTT
TRBJ2-3 - TRBV6-1 - CASTQTTRATQYF TGTGCCAGCACCCAAACTACGCGGGCCACGCAGTATTTT
TRBJ2-3 TRBD1 TRBV7-2 - CASTPRGGLTDTQYF TGTGCCAGCACCCCACGAGGGGGCCTCACAGATACGCAGTATTTT
TRBJ2-5 - TRBV5-1 - CASSLEGLAGGETQYF TGCGCCAGCAGCTTGGAAGGCCTAGCCGGAGGGGAGACCCAGTACTTC
TRBJ2-1 TRBD1 TRBV6-1 - CASKYGTGTNNEQFF TGTGCCAGCAAATACGGGACAGGAACTAACAATGAGCAGTTCTTC
TRBJ2-7 TRBD2 TRBV29-1 once CSAGGLAGAGFGEQYF TGCAGCGCTGGGGGACTAGCGGGAGCGGGGTTCGGCGAGCAGTACTTC
TRBJ1-4 - TRBV7-2 - CASSLVGRGGEKLFF TGTGCCAGCAGCTTAGTGGGCAGGGGTGGCGAAAAACTGTTTTTT
TRBJ1-1 TRBD1 TRBV4-1 - CASSQPGQRRTVAFF TGCGCCAGCAGCCAGCCGGGACAGCGCCGGACGGTAGCTTTCTTT
TRBJ2-2 TRBD1 TRBV7-8 - CASSLVGTGKPGELFF TGTGCCAGCAGCTTAGTTGGGACAGGGAAACCCGGGGAGCTGTTTTTT
TRBJ1-2 - TRBV6-5 - CASSSLNYGYTF TGTGCCAGCAGTTCCCTGAACTATGGCTACACCTTC
TRBJ1-2 TRBD1 TRBV9 - CASSVVGTGGGGYTF TGTGCCAGCAGCGTAGTCGGGACAGGGGGTGGCGGCTACACCTTC
TRBJ1-3 TRBD1 TRBV9 - CASSVETGTYAGNTIYF TGTGCCAGCAGCGTGGAGACAGGGACATATGCTGGAAACACCATATATTTT
TRBJ1-5 TRBD1 TRBV5-3 - CARSLAHTGASNQPQHF TGTGCCAGAAGCTTGGCCCACACAGGGGCAAGCAATCAGCCCCAGCATTTT
TRBJ1-6 - TRBV6-4 - CASSEQYNSPLHF TGTGCCAGCAGTGAACAGTATAATTCACCCCTCCACTTT
TRBJ1-2 - TRBV28 - CAATRRDIIYGYTF TGTGCCGCCACAAGACGGGACATAATCTATGGCTACACCTTC
TRBJ2-3 - TRBV5-1 - CASSLFQAESTDTQYF TGCGCCAGCAGCTTGTTCCAAGCGGAAAGCACAGATACGCAGTATTTT
TRBJ2-2 - TRBV28 - CASSLFSNTGELFF TGTGCCAGCAGTTTATTCTCGAACACCGGGGAGCTGTTTTTT
TRBJ1-2 TRBD1 TRBV7-3 - CASSLGGDRPEETF TGTGCCAGCAGCTTAGGGGGGGACAGGCCCGAGGAGACCTTC
TRBJ2-2 TRBD2 TRBV9 - CASSPGLAGDGGELFF TGTGCCAGCAGCCCCGGACTAGCGGGAGACGGCGGGGAGCTGTTTTTT
TRBJ1-6 - TRBV11-1 once CASSFQTTGNNSPLHF TGTGCCAGCAGCTTTCAGACGACAGGAAATAATTCACCCCTCCACTTT
TRBJ1-1 - TRBV19 - CASIRQGQSTTEAFF TGTGCCAGTATCCGCCAGGGACAAAGCACCACTGAAGCTTTCTTT
TRBJ1-2 - TRBV29-1 - CSVEGRVPVYGYTF TGCAGCGTTGAAGGTCGGGTCCCCGTCTATGGCTACACCTTC
TRBJ1-1 - TRBV28 - CASSLPDSLNTEAFF TGTGCCAGCAGTTTACCGGACAGCTTGAACACTGAAGCTTTCTTT
TRBJ1-1 - TRBV5-1 - CASSLAAQGEAFF TGCGCCAGCAGCTTGGCGGCTCAGGGTGAAGCTTTCTTT
TRBJ2-1 - TRBV5-1 - CASSAGQLWDEQFF TGCGCCAGCAGCGCCGGACAACTTTGGGATGAGCAGTTCTTC
TRBJ2-5 - TRBV5-1 once CASSTGSLNIKETQYF TGCGCCAGCAGCACAGGCTCCCTAAATATCAAAGAGACCCAGTACTTC
TRBJ2-3 - TRBV5-6 - CASSTRLGTDTQYF TGTGCCAGCAGCACCCGACTAGGGACAGATACGCAGTATTTT
TRBJ1-2 - TRBV18 - CASSPVDIYGYTF TGTGCCAGCTCACCAGTAGACATCTATGGCTACACCTTC
TRBJ2-3 - TRBV6-4 once CASSKLGGSRDTQYF TGTGCCAGCAGCAAGCTCGGGGGAAGTAGAGATACGCAGTATTTT
TRBJ1-2 TRBD1 TRBV29-1 - CSDQGAGGYTF TGCAGCGACCAGGGGGCCGGCGGCTACACCTTC
TRBJ1-3 - TRBV11-2 - CASSFQGSGNTIYF TGTGCCAGCAGCTTTCAGGGATCTGGAAACACCATATATTTT
TRBJ1-5 TRBD1 TRBV2 - CASSSTRGQGADQPQHF TGTGCCAGCAGTTCAACGCGAGGACAGGGGGCGGATCAGCCCCAGCATTTT
TRBJ2-7 TRBD1 TRBV9 - CASSPGAGTGGPYEQYF TGTGCCAGCAGCCCCGGGGCGGGGACAGGGGGTCCCTACGAGCAGTACTTC
TRBJ2-1 TRBD2 TRBV7-2 - CASSPHRLAGGYNEQFF TGTGCCAGCAGCCCACACCGACTAGCGGGAGGGTACAATGAGCAGTTCTTC
TRBJ2-5 - TRBV6-6 few CASSYGAGETQYF TGTGCCAGCAGTTACGGGGCCGGGGAGACCCAGTACTTC